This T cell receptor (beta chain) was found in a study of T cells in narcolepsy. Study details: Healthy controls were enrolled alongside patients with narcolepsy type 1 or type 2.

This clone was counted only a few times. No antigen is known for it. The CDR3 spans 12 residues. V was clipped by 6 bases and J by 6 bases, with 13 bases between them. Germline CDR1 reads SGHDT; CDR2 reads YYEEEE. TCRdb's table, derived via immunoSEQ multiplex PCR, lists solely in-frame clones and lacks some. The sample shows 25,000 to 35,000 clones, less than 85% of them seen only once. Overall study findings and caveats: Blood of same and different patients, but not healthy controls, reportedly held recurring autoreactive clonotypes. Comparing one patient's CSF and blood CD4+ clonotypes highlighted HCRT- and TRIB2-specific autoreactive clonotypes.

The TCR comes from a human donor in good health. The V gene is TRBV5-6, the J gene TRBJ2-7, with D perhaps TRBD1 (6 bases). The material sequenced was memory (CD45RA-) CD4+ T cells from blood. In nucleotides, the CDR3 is TGTGCCAGCAAGGTGGACAGTGGCGAGCAGTACTTC. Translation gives CASKVDSGEQYF. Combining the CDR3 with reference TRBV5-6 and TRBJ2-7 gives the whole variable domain DAGVTQSPTHLIKTRGQQVTLRCSPKSGHDTVSWYQQALGQGPQFIFQYYEEEERQRGNFPDRFSGHQFPNYSSELNVNALLLGDSALYLCASKVDSGEQYFGPGTRLTVT.